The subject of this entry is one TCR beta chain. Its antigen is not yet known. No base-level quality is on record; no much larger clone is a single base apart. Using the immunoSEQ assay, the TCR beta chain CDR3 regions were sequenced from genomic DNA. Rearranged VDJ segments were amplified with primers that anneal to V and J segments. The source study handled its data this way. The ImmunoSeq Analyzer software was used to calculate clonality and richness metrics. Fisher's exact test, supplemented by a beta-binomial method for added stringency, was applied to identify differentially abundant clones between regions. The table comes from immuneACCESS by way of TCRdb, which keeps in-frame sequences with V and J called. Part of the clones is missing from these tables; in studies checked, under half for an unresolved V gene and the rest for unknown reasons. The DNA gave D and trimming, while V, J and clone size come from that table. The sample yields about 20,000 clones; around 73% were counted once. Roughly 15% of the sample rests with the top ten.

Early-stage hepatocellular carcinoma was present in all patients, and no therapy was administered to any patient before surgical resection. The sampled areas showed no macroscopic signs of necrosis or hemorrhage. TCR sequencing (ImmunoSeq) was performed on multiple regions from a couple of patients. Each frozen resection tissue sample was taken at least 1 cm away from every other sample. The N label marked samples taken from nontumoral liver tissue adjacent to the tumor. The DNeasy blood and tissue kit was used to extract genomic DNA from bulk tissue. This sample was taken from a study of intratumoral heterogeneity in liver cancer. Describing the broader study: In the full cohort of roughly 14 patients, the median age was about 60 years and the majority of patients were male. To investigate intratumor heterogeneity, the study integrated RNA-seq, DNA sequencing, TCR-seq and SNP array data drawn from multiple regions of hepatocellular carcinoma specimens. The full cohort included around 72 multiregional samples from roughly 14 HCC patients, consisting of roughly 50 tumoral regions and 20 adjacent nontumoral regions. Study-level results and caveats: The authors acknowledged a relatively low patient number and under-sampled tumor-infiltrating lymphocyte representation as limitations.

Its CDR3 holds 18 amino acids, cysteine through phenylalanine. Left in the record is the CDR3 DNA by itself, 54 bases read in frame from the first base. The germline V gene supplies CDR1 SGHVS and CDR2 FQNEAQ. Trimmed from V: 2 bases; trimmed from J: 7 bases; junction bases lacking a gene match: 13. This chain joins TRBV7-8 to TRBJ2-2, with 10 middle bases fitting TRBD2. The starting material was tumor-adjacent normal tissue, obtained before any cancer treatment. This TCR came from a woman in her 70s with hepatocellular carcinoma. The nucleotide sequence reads TGTGCCAGCAGCTTAATGCGAGCGGGAGGGCCTCAGAGCGGGGAGCTGTTTTTT. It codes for CASSLMRAGGPQSGELFF.